This TCR beta chain was captured by sequencing in a study of identical twins. General study results and limits: For cord blood, abundant beta clonotypes had fewer insertions, unlike memory repertoires, which showed none. Among out-of-frame alpha sequences shared by twins, low generation probability occurred in excess. Cross-sectional statistics, not tracking of the same donors, supported the conclusions.

Per the germline V gene, CDR1 is SQVTM and CDR2 is ANQGSEA. This CDR3 contains 14 residues. V lost 3 bases, J lost 0 bases, and 9 bases lay in between. This clonotype appeared many times. Its specificity is not known. TCRdb re-called the 5' RACE reads with MiXCR, one entry per CDR3 protein. The sample yields 150,000 or so distinct CDR3 sequences, roughly 3.2% seen once. The chain couples TRBV29-1 to TRBJ2-1; the D is unclear. The TCR originated in a man aged 18 to 35 in good health. Specimen: memory T cells sorted from blood. As DNA, the CDR3 is TGCAGCGTTGAGGACCTGAGCTCCTACAATGAGCAGTTCTTC. Amino acid sequence: CSVEDLSSYNEQFF.